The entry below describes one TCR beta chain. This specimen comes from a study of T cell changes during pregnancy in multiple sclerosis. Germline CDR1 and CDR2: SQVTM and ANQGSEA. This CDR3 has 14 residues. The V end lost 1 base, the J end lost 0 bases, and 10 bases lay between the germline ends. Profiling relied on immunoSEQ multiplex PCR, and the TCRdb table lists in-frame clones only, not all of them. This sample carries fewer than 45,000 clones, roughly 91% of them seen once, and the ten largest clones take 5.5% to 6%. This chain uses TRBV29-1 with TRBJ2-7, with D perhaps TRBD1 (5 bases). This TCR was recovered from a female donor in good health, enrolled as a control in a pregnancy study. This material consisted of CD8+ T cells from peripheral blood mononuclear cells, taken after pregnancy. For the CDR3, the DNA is TGCAGCGTTGAAGGGTTAGGGGACTCCTACGAGCAGTACTTC. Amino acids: CSVEGLGDSYEQYF.